The source of this T cell receptor (beta chain) is a study of human T cells and chemical hapten exposure. For the library, individual cDNA molecules each received unique molecular identifiers. TCRdb recomputed calls from the RACE reads with MiXCR, one row per CDR3 protein. In the table there are approximately 80,000 distinct CDR3 sequences, about 10% of which are singletons. This clonotype was counted between two and nine times. J was trimmed by 2 bases and V by 6 bases; bases with no gene match: 10. The CDR3 consists of 16 residues. Germline-derived CDR1 and CDR2 are SGHTA and FQGNSA. Described time point: patch test 1, 2 weeks after DPC sensitization. Specified treatment: therapeutic diphenylcyclopropenone sensitization with weekly scalp DPC.

The sample was whole blood, taken in connection with sensitization to the hapten diphenylcyclopropenone (DPC). The rearrangement uses TRBV7-2 and TRBJ2-3, with 8 bases that match TRBD2. The receptor's source is a woman aged 45-59 years with alopecia areata. Some clones in this sample may be carry-over from other donors' samples. CDR3 residues: CASRGGAGVSTDTQYF. The CDR3 nucleotides are TGTGCCAGCAGGGGCGGAGCGGGGGTCTCCACAGATACGCAGTATTTT.